This is a list of T cell receptor beta chains from one sample in a study of T and B cells in COVID-19 patients. TCRdb called the multiplex PCR reads again in MiXCR, with one record for every CDR3 protein. The sample includes about 4,100 distinct CDR3 sequences, about 27% of them seen just once. Sequencing input: blood. The receptors here all came from a human donor with active COVID-19. The donor label of this sample is uncertain. Both conserved end residues are part of each CDR3. A D gene is named only where the DNA matches it firmly. Clone size is given for some rows only: seen once, a few or many times, or a class if the clone is expanded.

J: TRBJ2-1
size: large
V: TRBV5-6
D: .
CDR3: CASSQGSSSYNEQFF
DNA: TGTGCCAGCAGCCAGGGGTCTAGCTCCTACAATGAGCAGTTCTTC

J: TRBJ2-6
size: medium-sized
V: TRBV19
D: TRBD1
CDR3: CASRDRAGANVLTF
DNA: TGTGCCAGTAGGGACAGGGCTGGGGCCAACGTCCTGACTTTC

J: TRBJ2-3
size: medium-sized
V: TRBV10-3
D: .
CDR3: CATNRADGTDTQYF
DNA: TGTGCCACCAATAGGGCAGACGGCACAGATACGCAGTATTTT

J: TRBJ2-2
size: few
V: TRBV10-1
D: TRBD1
CDR3: CASRTGPKVGGELFF
DNA: TGCGCCAGCAGGACAGGGCCCAAAGTGGGCGGGGAGCTGTTTTTT

J: TRBJ2-1
size: medium-sized
V: TRBV5-6
D: .
CDR3: CASSDYFNEQFF
DNA: TGTGCCAGCAGCGATTATTTCAATGAGCAGTTCTTC

J: TRBJ1-4
size: few
V: TRBV5-1
D: TRBD1
CDR3: CASSLAAGGNEKLFF
DNA: TGCGCCAGCAGCTTGGCCGCAGGGGGGAATGAAAAACTGTTTTTT

J: TRBJ1-3
size: medium-sized
V: TRBV12-3/TRBV12-4
D: TRBD1
CDR3: CASSLVTQGARGNTIYF
DNA: TGTGCCAGCAGTTTAGTGACACAGGGGGCACGTGGAAACACCATATATTTT

J: TRBJ2-3
size: medium-sized
V: TRBV15
D: .
CDR3: CATSGTLGTRTDTQYF
DNA: TGTGCCACCTCTGGAACCCTGGGGACACGCACAGATACGCAGTATTTT

J: TRBJ1-2
size: .
V: TRBV13
D: .
CDR3: CASSLGHGGYGYTF
DNA: TGTGCCAGCAGCTTAGGCCATGGGGGGTATGGCTACACCTTC

J: TRBJ2-5
size: medium-sized
V: TRBV15
D: .
CDR3: CATSRDNWETQYF
DNA: TGTGCCACCAGCAGAGATAACTGGGAGACCCAGTACTTC